What follows are 30 T cell receptor beta chains derived from one specimen sequenced in a study of CD8+ T cells in alopecia areata. Extraction of RNA preceded its reverse transcription into cDNA, which served as the sequencing template. Repertoires were generated with immunoSEQ multiplex PCR, while TCRdb's copy carries only in-frame clones and drops some. The sample holds about 280,000 clones; roughly 50% are singletons and the top ten take more than 1.5%. Stated treatment: oral pan-JAK inhibitor, 5-10 mg twice daily. Sample: CD4+ T cells sorted from blood, taken at week 24, from a patient treated with tofacitinib. The receptors shown here come from a human donor with alopecia areata.

The chain is built from TRBV23-1 and TRBJ2-3; D uncertain. TRBV23-1 is given ORF status, its function remaining uncertain. Trimming removed 4 bases from V and 4 bases from J, with 12 bases in between. The CDR3 extends over 14 amino acids. CDR3 in DNA: TGCGCCAGCAGTCCATCCCCTGTAGCAGATACGCAGTATTTT. Translating gives CASSPSPVADTQYF.

This chain uses TRBV6-5 with TRBJ1-6; D may be TRBD1 (5 bases). CDR1 and CDR2 (germline): MNHEY, SVGAGI. Deletions cut 8 bases from V and 11 bases from J, with 10 bases between. The CDR3 contains 11 residues. CDR3 in DNA: TGTGCCAGCCAGGGTCGCCCACCCCTCCACTTT. The encoded protein is CASQGRPPLHF.

J is TRBJ1-4 and V is TRBV29-1; 9 bases align to TRBD1. Germline lookup yields CDR1 SQVTM and CDR2 ANQGSEA. The trim removed 6 bases at V and 8 bases at J, leaving 10 bases unmatched. CDR3 size: 14 residues. The CDR3 spells CSVPAGTGSEKLFF. The CDR3, as DNA: TGCAGCGTGCCCGCCGGGACAGGGAGCGAAAAACTGTTTTTT.

The gene calls are TRBV7-9 and TRBJ1-1, with TRBD1 identical over 7 bases. The CDR3 is made up of 14 amino acids. The junction had 6 bases not matched to a gene; V was cut back by 5 bases and J by 3 bases. CDR1 and CDR2 from the germline V gene are SEHNR and FQNEAQ (reference sequence). In nucleotides, the CDR3 is TGTGCCAGCAGCAACAGGGGAATGGACACTGAAGCTTTCTTT. Residues: CASSNRGMDTEAFF. Looking up the rest from reference TRBV7-9 and TRBJ1-1 gives the full variable domain: DTGVSQNPRHKITKRGQNVTFRCDPISEHNRLYWYRQTLGQGPEFLTYFQNEAQLEKSRLLSDRFSAERPKGSFSTLEIQRTEQGDSAMYLCASSNRGMDTEAFFGQGTRLTVV.

This clone appeared a few times. The chain employs TRBV21-1 and TRBJ2-1. TRBV21-1 is a pseudogene locus. The CDR3 consists of 15 residues. The CDR3 region is CASSKLTLARNEQFF. The CDR3, as DNA: TGTGCCAGCAGCAAATTAACATTGGCCCGGAATGAGCAGTTCTTC.

This clone was seen a few times. The DNA for the CDR3 is TGTGCCAGCAGCCCTGCAGGGATAGAGACCCAGTACTTC. Translated, it gives CASSPAGIETQYF. The rearrangement joins TRBV5-4 to TRBJ2-5, with D maybe TRBD1 (5 bases). With 4 bases removed from V and 4 bases from J, the gap between germline ends came to 11 bases. The CDR3 has 13 amino acids. Germline loops: CDR1 SGHNT, CDR2 YYREEE (reference sequence). The full variable domain, with the rest looked up from reference TRBV5-4 and TRBJ2-5, is ETGVTQSPTHLIKTRGQQVTLRCSSQSGHNTVSWYQQALGQGPQFIFQYYREEENGRGNFPPRFSGLQFPNYSSELNVNALELDDSALYLCASSPAGIETQYFGPGTRLLVL.

CDR3 sequence (DNA): TGCGCCAGCAGCCTGAACGCTGGGACGGCGAGGGTCACTGAAGCTTTCTTT. Translating gives CASSLNAGTARVTEAFF. The J gene is TRBJ1-1, the V gene TRBV4-3; possibly TRBD1 for D (5 bases). The V and J ends lost 4 bases and 4 bases respectively, with 22 bases between them. The CDR3 is 17 amino acids. From germline, CDR1 is LGHNA and CDR2 YSLEER.

This clone was seen a handful of times. This chain connects TRBV29-1 to TRBJ2-7, with TRBD1 matching over 7 bases. J was trimmed by 2 bases and V by 6 bases; bases with no gene match: 4. The germline gives CDR1 SQVTM, CDR2 ANQGSEA. There are 12 residues in the CDR3. CDR3 amino acids: CSVGQSTYEQYF. CDR3 sequence (DNA): TGCAGCGTGGGACAGTCTACCTACGAGCAGTACTTC.

The J gene is TRBJ2-5, the V gene TRBV11-2; TRBD2 aligns across 8 bases. V lost 7 bases and J lost 5; bases outside the gene matches: 9. This CDR3 region has 14 residues. Germline V gene data show CDR1 as SGHAT and CDR2 as FQNNGV. The CDR3 DNA reads as TGTGCCAGCACCCCCGTTCGCGGGGGGGAGACCCAGTACTTC. Translated, it gives CASTPVRGGETQYF.

The chain combines TRBV29-1 with TRBJ2-2, with 7 positions matching TRBD1. V dropped 1 base and J dropped 2; count of bases not matched to a gene: 1. Germline CDR1 reads SQVTM; CDR2 reads ANQGSEA. This CDR3 is built from 14 residues. CDR3 protein: CSVEGQGNTGELFF. For the CDR3, the DNA is TGCAGCGTTGAAGGACAGGGAAACACCGGGGAGCTGTTTTTT.

This clone was observed a few times. The CDR3: CSVGAGRAMVEQYF. The CDR3 DNA reads as TGCAGCGTGGGAGCGGGGCGCGCAATGGTCGAGCAGTACTTC. The rearrangement links TRBV29-1 to TRBJ2-7; 7 positions agree with TRBD2. Germline V gives CDR1 SQVTM, CDR2 ANQGSEA. This CDR3 is built from 14 residues. Germline trimming cut 6 bases from V and 6 bases from J; bases unmatched to any gene: 14.

The V gene is TRBV30, the J gene TRBJ2-7, with D perhaps assigned TRBD1 or TRBD2 (5 bases each). This CDR3 has 12 amino acids. CDR1 and CDR2 from the germline V gene are GTSNPN and SVGIG (reference sequence). V gave up 5 bases and J gave up 0 bases, with 8 bases separating them. The CDR3 loop reads CAWGDRSYEQYF. Here the CDR3 DNA reads TGTGCCTGGGGGGACCGCTCCTACGAGCAGTACTTC.

This chain joins TRBV15 and TRBJ2-1; D gene unclear. V shed 4 bases and J shed 9 bases, with 10 bases lying between them. Germline assignment: CDR1 LNHNV and CDR2 YYDKDF (reference sequence). CDR3 length: 12 amino acids. The CDR3 DNA follows: TGTGCCACCAGCACCTCCATGGCTGAGCAGTTCTTC. It encodes CATSTSMAEQFF.

A few counts support this clone. Written as DNA, the CDR3 is TGTGCCAGTAGCCTGGGACATCTGAACACTGAAGCTTTCTTT. Translation gives CASSLGHLNTEAFF. The rearrangement uses TRBV19 and TRBJ1-1, with D possibly being TRBD1 (6 bases). The germline gives CDR1 LNHDA, CDR2 SQIVND (reference sequence). This CDR3 has 14 amino acids. Trimming pared 6 bases from V and 0 bases from J, leaving 11 bases between.

This rearrangement joins TRBV7-2 to TRBJ2-5, with 10 bases identical to TRBD2. Germline lookup yields CDR1 SGHTA and CDR2 FQGNSA. With 5 bases clipped from V and 2 bases from J, the junction kept 11 bases outside the gene matches. The CDR3 has 17 amino acids. CDR3 amino acids: CASSPLGAGGPQETQYF. CDR3 bases: TGTGCCAGCAGCCCCCTTGGAGCGGGGGGGCCACAAGAGACCCAGTACTTC. The full variable domain, rest sourced from reference TRBV7-2 and TRBJ2-5, is GAGVSQSPSNKVTEKGKDVELRCDPISGHTALYWYRQSLGQGLEFLIYFQGNSAPDKSGLPSDRFSAERTGGSVSTLTIQRTQQEDSAVYLCASSPLGAGGPQETQYFGPGTRLLVL.

This chain links TRBV6-5 with TRBJ2-5; 7 bases align to TRBD2. The CDR3 runs to 14 residues. CDR1 and CDR2 (germline): MNHEY, SVGAGI. J was trimmed by 5 bases and V by 2 bases; bases with no gene match: 5. The CDR3 sequence is CASSYGRVSETQYF. The CDR3, as DNA: TGTGCCAGCAGTTACGGGAGGGTTTCGGAGACCCAGTACTTC.

This clone has only a few counts. The chain has TRBV30 and TRBJ2-5; D unresolved. CDR1 is GTSNPN and CDR2 is SVGIG in the germline V gene (reference sequence). Trimming took 5 bases from V and 5 from J, leaving 6 bases between them. The CDR3 sequence is 10 residues long. This chain's CDR3 is CAWGVETQYF. The CDR3 nucleotides read TGTGCCTGGGGAGTGGAGACCCAGTACTTC.

V is TRBV29-1 and J is TRBJ2-4; D gene ambiguous. The V and J ends lost 3 bases and 10 bases respectively, with 10 bases between them. Germline V lookup: CDR1 SQVTM, CDR2 ANQGSEA. The CDR3 spans 11 residues. This chain's CDR3 is CSVDEGNIQYF. DNA of the CDR3: TGCAGCGTTGATGAAGGAAATATTCAGTACTTC.

This clone occurred once. V gene TRBV5-1 combines with J gene TRBJ1-1; D is uncertain. CDR3 length: 14 amino acids. Per the germline V gene, CDR1 is SGHRS and CDR2 is YFSETQ. Trimming removed 4 bases from V and 3 bases from J, with 13 bases in between. CDR3 in DNA: TGCGCCAGCAGCGGTGCCACCTTGGACACTGAAGCTTTCTTT. This translates into CASSGATLDTEAFF.

This clone was recorded a few times. The V and J genes are TRBV28 and TRBJ2-7, with D unresolved. In germline, CDR1 is MDHEN, CDR2 SYDVKM. The V end lost 5 bases, the J end lost 4 bases, and 6 bases lay between the germline ends. CDR3 length: 11 amino acids. As DNA, the CDR3 is TGTGCCAGCAGTGCCTATTACGAGCAGTACTTC. Translation: CASSAYYEQYF.

This clone has at least ten counts. The V call is TRBV12-5, the J call TRBJ2-7; D may be TRBD2 (6 bases). This CDR3 has 16 amino acids. The germline V gene has CDR1 LGHNT and CDR2 FRNRAP. V was clipped by 7 bases and J by 0 bases, with 19 bases between them. Written as DNA, the CDR3 is TGTGCTAGTGCCCGGGGGTCGACGGTCCCCTCCTACGAGCAGTACTTC. Amino acid sequence: CASARGSTVPSYEQYF.

This clone was seen only a few times. The rearrangement links TRBV2 to TRBJ2-7; possible D gene TRBD1, 7 bases. The CDR3 runs to 14 residues. Looked up from germline, CDR1 is SNHLY and CDR2 is FYNNEI. V lost 8 bases and J lost 2, with 16 bases in between. CDR3 sequence reads: CASWEDRTTYEQYF. CDR3 coding DNA: TGTGCCAGCTGGGAGGACAGGACGACCTACGAGCAGTACTTC.

The rearrangement links TRBV2 to TRBJ1-2; D is ambiguous. This CDR3 contains 12 residues. Trimming left V 2 bases short and J 4 bases short, with 5 bases between. Germline CDR1 reads SNHLY; CDR2 reads FYNNEI. The CDR3 loop is CASSESPYGYTF. DNA of the CDR3: TGTGCCAGCAGTGAATCGCCCTATGGCTACACCTTC.

This clone was observed a few times. The chain joins TRBV4-2 to TRBJ2-1; D call uncertain. The CDR3 has 16 amino acids. Deletions cut 1 base from V and 0 bases from J, with 10 bases between. The V gene's germline CDR1 is LGHNA and CDR2 YNFKEQ. CDR3 protein: CASSQVSFRSYNEQFF. Written as DNA, the CDR3 is TGTGCCAGCAGCCAAGTTTCTTTCCGCTCCTACAATGAGCAGTTCTTC.

CDR3 nucleotides: TGTGCCACCATCGAACAGGGGGGCACTGAAGCTTTCTTT. This gives the protein CATIEQGGTEAFF. The chain has TRBV2 and TRBJ1-1, with 8 positions matching TRBD1. Looked up from germline, CDR1 is SNHLY and CDR2 is FYNNEI. The CDR3 covers 13 residues. After removal of 10 bases from V and 4 bases from J, the junction contained 8 bases not matched to a gene.

CDR3 in amino acids: CASTLRQGISYEQYF. The CDR3 nucleotides read TGTGCCAGCACCTTAAGACAGGGGATCTCCTACGAGCAGTACTTC. This chain connects TRBV28 to TRBJ2-7; 8 bases agree with TRBD1. The J segment lost 0 bases and the V segment lost 7 bases, leaving 8 bases of the junction unmatched. Germline-derived CDR1 and CDR2 are MDHEN and SYDVKM. The CDR3 extends over 15 amino acids.

This clone was counted a few times. V is TRBV29-1 and J is TRBJ1-1; no clear D gene. The CDR3 spans 14 residues. Trimming pared 3 bases from V and 6 bases from J, leaving 17 bases between. Germline V gene lookup returns CDR1 SQVTM and CDR2 ANQGSEA. In DNA, the CDR3 is TGCAGCGTTGAGCGACTGGACCGCGGTTCTGAAGCTTTCTTT. It is translated as CSVERLDRGSEAFF.

CDR3 DNA sequence: TGTGCCAGCAGCACCCGCCACTATGGCTACACCTTC. Protein: CASSTRHYGYTF. The chain couples TRBV9 to TRBJ1-2, with no clear D. CDR1 and CDR2 (germline): SGDLS, YYNGEE. CDR3 size: 12 residues. Trimming left V 4 bases short and J 3 bases short, with 7 bases between. Together with reference TRBV9 and TRBJ1-2, the CDR3 gives the full variable domain: DSGVTQTPKHLITATGQRVTLRCSPRSGDLSVYWYQQSLDQGLQFLIQYYNGEERAKGNILERFSAQQFPDLHSELNLSSLELGDSALYFCASSTRHYGYTFGSGTRLTVV.

The rearrangement joins TRBV5-1 to TRBJ2-5, with D tentatively TRBD2 (5 bases). V lost 0 bases, J lost 3 bases, and 9 bases lay in between. Germline loops: CDR1 SGHRS, CDR2 YFSETQ. This CDR3 is 14 amino acids long. In DNA form, the CDR3 reads TGCGCCAGCAGCTTGGTTTCCGGGAAAGAGACCCAGTACTTC. It codes for CASSLVSGKETQYF.

The chain combines TRBV5-1 with TRBJ2-3, with D uncertain. Germline assignment: CDR1 SGHRS and CDR2 YFSETQ. Trimming pared 5 bases from V and 3 bases from J, leaving 16 bases between. CDR3 length: 15 amino acids. CDR3 coding DNA: TGCGCCAGCAGTTACGGACGCCGATATACAGATACGCAGTATTTT. Translated: CASSYGRRYTDTQYF.